These 24 T cell receptor beta chains originate from one sample sequenced in a study of CD8+ T cells in alopecia areata. The sample's treatment: oral pan-JAK inhibitor, 5-10 mg twice daily. Following extraction, RNA underwent reverse transcription to cDNA, which served as the sequencing template. Libraries were prepared by immunoSEQ multiplex PCR; TCRdb keeps only in-frame clonotypes and omits some of them. Among approximately 160,000 clones, around 60% were seen once, and the ten largest hold 11% to 15%. The material sequenced was CD4+ T cells sorted from blood, taken at week 24, from a patient treated with tofacitinib. These receptors all come from a human donor with alopecia areata.

The rearrangement uses TRBV27 and TRBJ1-6, with unresolved D. The CDR3 sequence is 15 residues long. Germline lookup yields CDR1 MNHEY and CDR2 SMNVEV (reference sequence). With 2 bases removed from V and 11 bases from J, the gap between germline ends came to 16 bases. CDR3 bases: TGTGCCAGCAGTTTAAAGGCTTCTTCGACGACACCCCTCCACTTT. Amino acids: CASSLKASSTTPLHF.

This clone was observed a handful of times. This sequence joins TRBV27 and TRBJ1-2; D uncertain. The length of the CDR3 is 14 residues. The germline CDR1 and CDR2 sequences are MNHEY and SMNVEV (reference sequence). The V end lost 6 bases, the J end lost 5 bases, and 16 bases lay between the germline ends. CDR3 nucleotides: TGTGCCAGCAGAGACCCTACCCCGGGGTATGGCTACACCTTC. Translating it yields CASRDPTPGYGYTF.

V is TRBV11-2 and J is TRBJ2-6; the match to TRBD1 covers 9 bases. The CDR3 loop spans 16 amino acids. Trimming at V came to 5 bases and at J to 2 bases, leaving 4 bases not matched to a gene. Germline-derived CDR1 and CDR2 are SGHAT and FQNNGV. The CDR3 loop reads CASSITGGPGANVLTF. In DNA, the CDR3 is TGTGCCAGCAGCATAACAGGGGGCCCTGGGGCCAACGTCCTGACTTTC.

The V call is TRBV7-9, the J call TRBJ2-5, with a possible D match to TRBD1 (6 bases). V dropped 5 bases and J dropped 5 bases, with 18 bases sitting between them. Looked up from germline, CDR1 is SEHNR and CDR2 is FQNEAQ (reference sequence). The CDR3 is made up of 15 amino acids. The CDR3 bases are TGTGCCAGCAGCACCCGCGGACAGAAAGAGGAGACCCAGTACTTC. Protein sequence: CASSTRGQKEETQYF.

In its sample, this clone was seen once. The chain uses TRBV30 and TRBJ1-4, with D tentatively TRBD1 (5 bases). V was clipped by 7 bases and J by 3 bases, with 12 bases between them. This CDR3 spans 13 amino acids. Germline V gives CDR1 GTSNPN, CDR2 SVGIG (reference sequence). Here the CDR3 DNA reads TGTGCCTCTCGGGACGGCTCTAATGAAAAACTGTTTTTT. Translation: CASRDGSNEKLFF.

Only a few counts were recorded for this clone. V and J are TRBV7-2 and TRBJ2-5; 8 bases are a match to TRBD2. This CDR3 is built from 17 residues. Per the germline V gene, CDR1 is SGHTA and CDR2 is FQGNSA. The ends lost 3 bases at V and 5 bases at J; junction bases unmatched: 14. CDR3 region: CASSFSSGAGDWETQYF. DNA of the CDR3: TGTGCCAGCAGCTTCTCCTCGGGAGCGGGGGATTGGGAGACCCAGTACTTC. The full variable domain, with the rest looked up from reference TRBV7-2 and TRBJ2-5, is GAGVSQSPSNKVTEKGKDVELRCDPISGHTALYWYRQSLGQGLEFLIYFQGNSAPDKSGLPSDRFSAERTGGSVSTLTIQRTQQEDSAVYLCASSFSSGAGDWETQYFGPGTRLLVL.

The gene calls are TRBV7-9 and TRBJ2-7; no firm D call. V gave up 1 base and J gave up 0 bases, with 16 bases separating them. The CDR3 is 17 amino acids. Looked up from germline, CDR1 is SEHNR and CDR2 is FQNEAQ (reference sequence). The CDR3 sequence: CASSLGLRAGSSYEQYF. The CDR3 nucleotides are TGTGCCAGCAGCTTAGGGCTAAGGGCAGGAAGCTCCTACGAGCAGTACTTC.

The chain recombines TRBV7-2 with TRBJ2-5; D ambiguous. Germline loops: CDR1 SGHTA, CDR2 FQGNSA. V was pared by 6 bases and J by 6 bases, with 20 bases between. The CDR3 is 15 residues long. The CDR3 spells CASSPTTRIMQTQYF. For the CDR3, the DNA is TGTGCCAGCAGTCCTACGACTCGCATCATGCAGACCCAGTACTTC.

In this sample, this clone turned up a few times. In the same sample, other DNA sequences code for this CDR3. The chain combines TRBV2 with TRBJ1-5; 9 positions agree with TRBD1. Germline V CDR1 and CDR2: SNHLY, FYNNEI. The CDR3 consists of 15 residues. V trimming: 4 bases; J trimming: 4 bases; junction bases outside the gene matches: 5. CDR3 sequence reads: CASSAGQGENQPQHF. The CDR3 DNA follows: TGTGCCAGCAGTGCGGGACAGGGAGAGAATCAGCCCCAGCATTTT.

The rearrangement links TRBV30 to TRBJ2-1; D ambiguous. The CDR3 is 17 residues long. V was trimmed by 1 base and J by 8 bases, leaving 24 bases between them. Germline V gene data show CDR1 as GTSNPN and CDR2 as SVGIG (reference sequence). This chain's CDR3 is CAWSGTKLGQVGYEQFF. For the CDR3, the DNA is TGTGCCTGGAGTGGAACGAAGCTAGGGCAGGTGGGATATGAGCAGTTCTTC.

The rearrangement uses TRBV27 and TRBJ2-7; no clear D. Trimming removed 6 bases at V and 0 bases at J, with 9 bases between. This CDR3 is built from 13 residues. The V gene's germline CDR1 is MNHEY and CDR2 SMNVEV (reference sequence). CDR3: CASRQGGSYEQYF. The CDR3 DNA is TGTGCCAGCAGGCAAGGTGGCTCCTACGAGCAGTACTTC.

This clone has just one count. The V call is TRBV30, the J call TRBJ2-2; D uncertain. Germline CDR1 is GTSNPN and CDR2 is SVGIG (reference sequence). V gave up 3 bases and J gave up 0 bases, with 5 bases separating them. This CDR3 has 13 residues. The CDR3 reads CAWRVANTGELFF. The CDR3 coding sequence is TGTGCCTGGAGGGTCGCGAACACCGGGGAGCTGTTTTTT. Together with reference TRBV30 and TRBJ2-2, the CDR3 gives the full variable domain: SQTIHQWPATLVQPVGSPLSLECTVEGTSNPNLYWYRQAAGRGLQLLFYSVGIGQISSEVPQNLSASRPQDRQFILSSKKLLLSDSGFYLCAWRVANTGELFFGEGSRLTVL.

V gene TRBV25-1 combines with J gene TRBJ1-1; D not certain. Per germline, CDR1 MGHDK and CDR2 SYGVNS. The germline V and J ends were trimmed by 0 bases and 1 base, with 3 bases remaining between them. The CDR3 consists of 13 residues. CDR3 sequence reads: CASSEYSNTEAFF. The CDR3 bases are TGTGCCAGCAGTGAATATTCGAACACTGAAGCTTTCTTT.

For this clone: This same CDR3 is encoded by further DNA sequences in the sample. V gene TRBV15 combines with J gene TRBJ1-2, with D tentatively TRBD1 (5 bases). Deletions cut 6 bases from V and 0 bases from J, with 23 bases between. Germline CDR1 is LNHNV and CDR2 is YYDKDF (reference sequence). CDR3 length: 18 residues. CDR3 nucleotide sequence: TGTGCCACCAGTAGGGGAATTGAGGGTCCGCTGACTAACTATGGCTACACCTTC. Amino acids: CATSRGIEGPLTNYGYTF.

The J gene is TRBJ2-7, the V gene TRBV19, with D perhaps TRBD1 (6 bases). The CDR3 is 13 amino acids. Trimming removed 9 bases at V and 2 bases at J, with 14 bases between. Germline V CDR1 and CDR2: LNHDA, SQIVND (reference sequence). This CDR3 is CASSSQGPYEQYF. CDR3 nucleotide sequence: TGTGCCAGCAGTTCACAGGGCCCCTACGAGCAGTACTTC.

In this sample, this clone turned up a few times. The chain employs TRBV30 and TRBJ2-5; 8 nucleotides align to TRBD1. With V trimmed by 8 bases and J by 2 bases, 7 bases remained unmatched. CDR1 is GTSNPN and CDR2 is SVGIG in the germline V gene (reference sequence). CDR3 size: 13 residues. CDR3: CAAARDRQETQYF. The DNA of the CDR3 is TGTGCCGCGGCGCGGGACAGGCAAGAGACCCAGTACTTC. The full variable domain, rest sourced from reference TRBV30 and TRBJ2-5, is SQTIHQWPATLVQPVGSPLSLECTVEGTSNPNLYWYRQAAGRGLQLLFYSVGIGQISSEVPQNLSASRPQDRQFILSSKKLLLSDSGFYLCAAARDRQETQYFGPGTRLLVL.

The V call is TRBV9, the J call TRBJ1-2; D is undetermined. Deletions cut 0 bases from V and 0 bases from J, with 12 bases between. The CDR3 sequence is 16 residues long. The germline CDR1 and CDR2 sequences are SGDLS and YYNGEE. The CDR3 protein is CASSVAGSESNYGYTF. CDR3 in DNA: TGTGCCAGCAGCGTAGCTGGAAGCGAGTCTAACTATGGCTACACCTTC.

The V gene is TRBV7-3, the J gene TRBJ2-7, with 8 bases fitting TRBD1. The CDR3 has 14 residues. Germline CDR1 is SGHTA and CDR2 is FQGTGA. Trimming at V came to 5 bases and at J to 4 bases, leaving 7 bases not matched to a gene. CDR3 region: CASSVSGGAYEQYF. The DNA of the CDR3 is TGTGCCAGCAGCGTATCAGGGGGCGCTTACGAGCAGTACTTC.

The J gene is TRBJ1-2, the V gene TRBV27; 9 positions match TRBD1. The V gene's germline CDR1 is MNHEY and CDR2 SMNVEV (reference sequence). CDR3 size: 12 residues. Unmatched junction bases numbered 3, after V lost 5 bases and J lost 8 bases. Written as DNA, the CDR3 is TGTGCCAGCAGTGGGACAGGGATGGGCTACACCTTC. As protein: CASSGTGMGYTF.

The rearrangement joins TRBV14 to TRBJ2-5; D might be TRBD2 (5 bases). This CDR3 is built from 14 residues. The germline V and J ends were trimmed by 3 bases and 5 bases, with 13 bases remaining between them. Per the germline V gene, CDR1 is SGHDN and CDR2 is FVKESK. The CDR3 sequence: CASSQRAAAETQYF. Written as DNA, the CDR3 is TGTGCCAGCAGCCAGAGGGCAGCGGCTGAGACCCAGTACTTC.

This clone was detected only a few times. This sequence joins TRBV7-9 and TRBJ2-5, with D perhaps assigned TRBD1 or TRBD2 (5 bases each). Germline V gene sequence: CDR1 SEHNR, CDR2 FQNEAQ (reference sequence). The V gene lost 0 bases and the J gene lost 4 bases, with 15 bases spanning the gap. This CDR3 spans 16 amino acids. CDR3 region: CASSLAGRPYAETQYF. For the CDR3, the DNA is TGTGCCAGCAGCTTAGCGGGACGACCCTATGCAGAGACCCAGTACTTC.

The gene calls are TRBV4-1 and TRBJ1-4; no firm D call. V was pared by 2 bases and J by 8 bases, with 18 bases between. CDR1 MGHRA and CDR2 YSYEKL come from the germline V gene. The CDR3 sequence is 16 residues long. The CDR3 DNA reads as TGCGCCAGCAGCCAAACCATACAGTGGGCGTACGAAAAACTGTTTTTT. Translating it yields CASSQTIQWAYEKLFF.

The CDR3 region is CSVGATYEQYF. CDR3 DNA sequence: TGCAGCGTTGGCGCCACCTACGAGCAGTACTTC. The rearrangement uses TRBV29-1 and TRBJ2-7; D remains ambiguous. Per the germline V gene, CDR1 is SQVTM and CDR2 is ANQGSEA. This CDR3 region has 11 residues. Trimming removed 4 bases at V and 2 bases at J, with 6 bases between.

This clone has a handful of counts. The chain is built from TRBV6-1 and TRBJ1-4; D might be TRBD1 (5 bases). Looked up from germline, CDR1 is MNHNS and CDR2 is SASEGT. V was shortened by 7 bases and J by 3 bases, with 12 bases between the two germline ends. This CDR3 region has 14 residues. CDR3 protein: CASKPGPSNEKLFF. In DNA, the CDR3 is TGTGCCAGCAAACCGGGACCTTCTAATGAAAAACTGTTTTTT.